The TCR beta chain described here comes from a study of early T cells in non-severe SARS-CoV-2 infection (dated by TCRdb to the early 2020s). Turning to the overall study: Because TCR sequencing relied on bulk RNA taken from unsorted whole blood, pairing of alpha and beta chains was not possible.

Beyond this particular receptor, the publication reports: VDJdb matching was skewed toward anti-spike CD8 responses, so virus-specific expansions were likely underestimated and private and CD4 specificities were missed.

Set within a cohort of healthcare workers in London, UK, this nested case-control study involved weekly PCR testing of nasopharyngeal swabs along with blood sampling. Healthcare workers were enrolled in the week of the UK lockdown, from 23 to 31 March 2020, and were followed every week for up to 16 weeks. Sequences DFQATT (CDR1) and SNEGSKA (CDR2) are obtained from the germline V gene (reference sequence). Spanning cysteine to phenylalanine, the CDR3 consists of 13 amino acids. The entry retains the CDR3 DNA only, 39 bases that are in frame from base 1. Trimming takes 3 bases off V and 10 bases off J; junction bases not matched to a gene: 9. This clonotype was picked up many times. Its target antigen remains unknown. Per-base quality was not reported, and no clone a single base away is much larger than it. The library relied on 5' RACE. The sequencing machine was a NextSeq 500. In the TCR library protocol, unique molecular identifiers were attached to individual cDNA molecules to correct for PCR bias and sequencing error. TCR alpha and beta chains were both sequenced, and the abundances of alpha and beta sequences in each sample were closely correlated with each other. The study's own analysis went as follows. Decombinator V4 was used to perform V gene, J gene and CDR3 annotation of TCR sequences. Expanded TCRs were defined as changing significantly between any two time points under a Poisson model with p below 0.0001. TCR abundances were normalised to the total number of TCRs sequenced in each sample and reported as counts per million. MAIT TCRs were defined by TRAV1-2 paired with TRAJ12, TRAJ20 or TRAJ33, and iNKT TCRs by TRAV10 paired with TRAJ18. VDJdb, accessed on 1 November 2021, was searched for TCRs annotated for CMV, EBV and SARS-CoV-2, and TCRs annotated for more than one antigen were excluded. In-frame beta chains were kept once TCRdb had trimmed the public reads at Q25 with fastp and called clones with MiXCR. Every CDR3 protein is listed once, alongside the most common genes and DNA of its rows. Here the V and J calls rest on TCRdb's processing, not on the authors' analysis. The sample table contains approximately 66,000 distinct CDR3 sequences; only one count was recorded for around 12% of them. Roughly 4.5% of the sample lies in the top ten.

The receptor's source is an adult who was a healthcare worker with PCR-confirmed SARS-CoV-2 infection or an uninfected control (not recorded which). Sequencing was performed on whole blood. The V and J genes are TRBV20-1 and TRBJ2-1; 7 bases in between match TRBD1. Here the CDR3 is given as CSASRLMTGEQFF. The DNA sequence reads TGCAGTGCTAGTCGTTTGATGACAGGGGAGCAGTTCTTC.